This entry concerns a single T cell receptor beta chain. Unique molecular identifiers were incorporated when the TCRbeta library was constructed. Via MiXCR, TCRdb re-called the PCR reads, giving one row per CDR3 protein. Among about 690,000 distinct CDR3 sequences, approximately 16% were seen once, and the ten largest hold about 1.1%. The data originate from a study of T-cell reconstitution after alpha-beta-depleted transplantation in children. Trimming shortened V by 5 bases and J by 6 bases, and 12 bases separated the two germline ends. Germline loops: CDR1 MNHNS, CDR2 SASEGT. The CDR3 sequence is 13 residues long.

The sequenced sample was PBMCs from the stem cell graft donor, obtained from the stem cell graft. This chain connects TRBV6-1 to TRBJ2-3; D unclear. This clonotype was sampled from a human donor who donated a stem cell graft to a child with acute myeloid leukemia. The DNA of the CDR3 is TGTGCCAGCAGTCCCCGGGCCCCCGATACGCAGTATTTT. Protein: CASSPRAPDTQYF.